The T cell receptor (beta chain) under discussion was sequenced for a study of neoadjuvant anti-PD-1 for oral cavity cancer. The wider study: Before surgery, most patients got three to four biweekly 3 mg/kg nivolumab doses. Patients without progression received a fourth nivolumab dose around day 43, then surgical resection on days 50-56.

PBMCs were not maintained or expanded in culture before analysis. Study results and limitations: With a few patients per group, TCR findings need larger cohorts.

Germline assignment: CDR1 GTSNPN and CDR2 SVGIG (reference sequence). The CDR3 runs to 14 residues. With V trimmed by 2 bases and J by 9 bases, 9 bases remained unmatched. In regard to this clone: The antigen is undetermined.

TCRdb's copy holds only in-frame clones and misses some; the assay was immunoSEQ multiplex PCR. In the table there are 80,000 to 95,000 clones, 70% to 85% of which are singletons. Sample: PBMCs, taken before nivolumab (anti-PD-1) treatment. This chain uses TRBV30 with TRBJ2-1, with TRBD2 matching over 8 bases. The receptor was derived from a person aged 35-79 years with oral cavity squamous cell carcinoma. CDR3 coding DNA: TGTGCCTGGAGTCCCGGGACTAGGTTGGGTGAGCAGTTCTTC. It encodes CAWSPGTRLGEQFF. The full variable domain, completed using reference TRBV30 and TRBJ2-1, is SQTIHQWPATLVQPVGSPLSLECTVEGTSNPNLYWYRQAAGRGLQLLFYSVGIGQISSEVPQNLSASRPQDRQFILSSKKLLLSDSGFYLCAWSPGTRLGEQFFGPGTRLTVL.